The source of this T cell receptor beta chain is a study of post-analysis software for immune sequencing data. Looking at the study overall: The disease courses spanned relapsing-remitting, secondary progressive and progressive-relapsing forms of multiple sclerosis. Study-wide findings and caveats: A few TRBV segments occurring more often in patients than controls included TRBV5-6, TRBV5-1 and TRBV20-1. People with multiple sclerosis had a significantly lower normalized Chao1 diversity than controls did.

Comment on this clonotype: What it binds is not known.

This CDR3 has 16 residues. V lost 5 bases, J lost 1 base, and 9 bases stayed unmatched. Looked up from germline, CDR1 is WSHSY and CDR2 is SAAADI. Every TCR beta cDNA library bore unique molecular identifiers. TCRdb re-called the PCR reads with MiXCR, one entry per CDR3 protein. The sample yields more than 350,000 distinct CDR3 sequences, 39% seen once. The sequencing sample was made of blood. The chain couples TRBV10-2 to TRBJ1-2; 8 positions match TRBD1. The TCR originated in a girl under 10 years old with multiple sclerosis. CDR3 bases: TGCGCCAGCAGTCGAGCCGGACAGGGCATTAACTATGGCTACACCTTC. Its protein is CASSRAGQGINYGYTF.